Listed here are 25 T cell receptor beta chains from one sample, sequenced in a study of T cell repertoires in cytomegalovirus infection. For these TCRs, the target antigens are not known. TCRdb fed the reads into MiXCR, producing one record per CDR3 protein. The sample contains a few hundred thousand distinct CDR3 sequences, around a quarter of which appear only once. Specimen: cultured PBMCs, collected from culture after CMV antigen stimulation. The source is a human donor in good health (CMV status not recorded). Some clones in this sample may be carry-over from other donors' samples.

The sample holds many counts of this clonotype. The chain recombines TRBV7-2 with TRBJ2-2, with D perhaps matching TRBD2 (5 bases). Per germline, CDR1 SGHTA and CDR2 FQGNSA. Trimming cost V 1 base and J 4 bases, with 10 bases left between them. This CDR3 contains 15 residues. The CDR3 DNA sequence: TGTGCCAGCAGCTTAGTTGCGGGTCCCACCGGGGAGCTGTTTTTT. Protein: CASSLVAGPTGELFF.

This rearrangement joins TRBV2 to TRBJ2-7; D ambiguous. Germline V CDR1 and CDR2: SNHLY, FYNNEI. Trimming took off 1 base at V and 2 bases at J, with 6 bases between the two ends. The CDR3 runs 13 residues. Here the CDR3 DNA reads TGTGCCAGCAGTGAAGGTGGAACCTACGAGCAGTACGTC. Its protein is CASSEGGTYEQYV.

This clonotype was recorded a few times. The CDR3 is CASSHGLSSYNSPLHF. As DNA, the CDR3 is TGCGCCAGCAGCCACGGACTTAGCTCCTATAATTCACCCCTCCACTTT. V usage is TRBV4-1 and J usage is TRBJ1-6; D not certain. This CDR3 is built from 16 residues. V lost 3 bases and J lost 0, with 9 bases in between. Germline values: CDR1 MGHRA, CDR2 YSYEKL.

This chain connects TRBV27 to TRBJ2-1, with 9 bases fitting TRBD2. The CDR3 contains 16 residues. Trimming cost V 4 bases and J 0 bases; bases outside gene matches: 4. The germline V gene encodes CDR1 MNHEY and CDR2 SMNVEV (reference sequence). The CDR3 nucleotides read TGTGCCAGCAGTTCAATTAGCGGGAGCTCCTACAATGAGCAGTTCTTC. This codes for CASSSISGSSYNEQFF.

The chain carries TRBV5-1 and TRBJ2-3, with 14 bases that match TRBD2. The CDR3 spans 18 residues. V dropped 3 bases and J dropped 0; count of bases not matched to a gene: 6. Germline V gene data show CDR1 as SGHRS and CDR2 as YFSETQ. The CDR3 sequence: CASSYGLAGGRSTDTQYF. CDR3 bases: TGCGCCAGCAGCTACGGACTAGCGGGAGGTCGGAGCACAGATACGCAGTATTTT.

This clonotype was observed a few times. The chain combines TRBV12-3 or TRBV12-4 with TRBJ2-1; TRBD2 is a possible D gene (5 bases). V was cut by 5 bases and J by 9 bases, with 11 bases left in between. The CDR3 sequence is 12 residues long. The DNA for the CDR3 is TGTGCCAGCAGTACTAGAGGCACTGAGCAGTTCTTC. Translation gives CASSTRGTEQFF.

Many counts were recorded for this clonotype. V and J are TRBV7-2 and TRBJ2-5, with D possibly matching TRBD2 (6 bases). Trimming cost V 5 bases and J 5 bases, with 15 bases left between them. The CDR3 runs to 14 residues. Per the germline V gene, CDR1 is SGHTA and CDR2 is FQGNSA. The CDR3 DNA sequence: TGTGCCAGCAGCACGAGACGGAGCGGGGAGACCCAGTACTTC. It translates to CASSTRRSGETQYF.

Ten or more counts support this clonotype. The genes are TRBV7-6 and TRBJ2-7, with 10 bases lining up with TRBD2. The trim removed 5 bases at V and 4 bases at J, leaving 2 bases unmatched. CDR3 size: 13 residues. From germline, CDR1 is SGHVS and CDR2 FNYEAQ. The chain's CDR3 is CASSRTSGYEQYF. CDR3 nucleotide sequence: TGTGCCAGCAGCCGGACTAGCGGATACGAGCAGTACTTC.

V gene TRBV6-5 combines with J gene TRBJ2-7; 7 nucleotides match TRBD2. CDR1 is MNHEY and CDR2 is SVGAGI in the germline V gene. V trimming: 6 bases; J trimming: 2 bases; junction bases outside the gene matches: 10. This CDR3 spans 15 amino acids. The CDR3 coding sequence is TGTGCCAGCAGCCCCCCGGGGGGTCGAACCTACGAGCAGTACTTC. It codes for CASSPPGGRTYEQYF.

This clonotype was seen more than once but under ten times. The chain uses TRBV4-3 and TRBJ2-3, with 12 bases aligning to TRBD2. The trim removed 1 base at V and 2 bases at J, leaving 7 bases unmatched. The CDR3 loop spans 18 amino acids. Looked up from germline, CDR1 is LGHNA and CDR2 is YSLEER. The CDR3 region is CASSQGWGLAGSTDTQYF. The CDR3 DNA is TGCGCCAGCAGCCAAGGTTGGGGACTAGCGGGTTCCACAGATACGCAGTATTTT.

Only a few counts were recorded for this clonotype. The chain employs TRBV19 and TRBJ1-2, with D perhaps TRBD1 (5 bases). Trimming stripped 7 bases from V and 0 bases from J, with 21 bases between. Germline V gene sequence: CDR1 LNHDA, CDR2 SQIVND (reference sequence). The CDR3 is made up of 17 amino acids. CDR3 sequence (DNA): TGTGCCAGTACCTCTCTCCTGGGGGACCTAGCTAACTATGGCTACACCTTC. This translates into CASTSLLGDLANYGYTF.

This clonotype was found a few times. The chain recombines TRBV20-1 with TRBJ1-2, with a tentative D call TRBD1 (6 bases). Germline values: CDR1 DFQATT, CDR2 SNEGSKA (reference sequence). Trimming shortened V by 6 bases and J by 4 bases, and 9 bases separated the two germline ends. The CDR3 is made up of 11 amino acids. The CDR3, as DNA: TGCAGTGCCAGGGGAGTCTATGGCTACACCTTC. Its protein product is CSARGVYGYTF.

Many counts were recorded for this clonotype. The V call is TRBV5-4, the J call TRBJ2-1, with TRBD2 matching over 13 bases. The CDR3 spans 16 residues. Germline loops: CDR1 SGHNT, CDR2 YYREEE (reference sequence). V shed 4 bases and J 6 bases; nucleotides not matched to a gene: 7. The CDR3 protein is CASSPRTSGSFNEQFF. CDR3 sequence (DNA): TGTGCCAGCAGCCCCCGGACTAGCGGGAGCTTCAATGAGCAGTTCTTC.

The chain employs TRBV14 and TRBJ1-4; D may be TRBD1 (5 bases). Trimming removed 2 bases from V and 7 bases from J, with 11 bases in between. CDR3 length: 14 residues. Germline-derived CDR1 and CDR2 are SGHDN and FVKESK. CDR3 loop: CASSQSREGEKLFF. For the CDR3, the DNA is TGTGCCAGCAGCCAATCCAGGGAAGGTGAAAAACTGTTTTTT. The whole variable domain, remainder taken from reference TRBV14 and TRBJ1-4, is EAGVTQFPSHSVIEKGQTVTLRCDPISGHDNLYWYRRVMGKEIKFLLHFVKESKQDESGMPNNRFLAERTGGTYSTLKVQPAELEDSGVYFCASSQSREGEKLFFGSGTQLSVL.

J is TRBJ2-7 and V is TRBV12-3 or TRBV12-4; TRBD2 is a possible D gene (7 bases). There are 15 residues in the CDR3. The germline V and J ends were trimmed by 5 bases and 4 bases, with 18 bases remaining between them. This chain's CDR3 is CASSLGGAGVYEQYF. The CDR3 bases are TGTGCCAGCAGTCTGGGGGGGGCAGGGGTATACGAGCAGTACTTC.

This clonotype appeared a few times. This sequence joins TRBV7-8 and TRBJ1-6, with D possibly TRBD1 on 5 matching bases. V lost 5 bases, J lost 10 bases, and 24 bases lay in between. Germline V gene data show CDR1 as SGHVS and CDR2 as FQNEAQ. The CDR3 is made up of 17 amino acids. The CDR3: CASSPSGPGRGRSPLHF. The CDR3, as DNA: TGTGCCAGCAGCCCCTCCGGCCCGGGGAGGGGACGGTCACCCCTCCACTTT.

This clonotype was seen only a few times. The chain joins TRBV6-2 or TRBV6-3 to TRBJ2-7; D is perhaps TRBD2 (5 bases). The V end lost 6 bases, the J end lost 2 bases, and 14 bases lay between the germline ends. The CDR3 spans 14 residues. The germline V gene encodes CDR1 MNHEY and CDR2 SVGEGT. The CDR3 DNA reads TGTGCCAGCAGCTCTCGGACTCCTACCTACGAGCAGTACTTC. It translates to CASSSRTPTYEQYF.

This sequence joins TRBV7-2 and TRBJ2-5; D is uncertain. Germline values: CDR1 SGHTA, CDR2 FQGNSA. The CDR3 is 12 residues long. Trimming left V 0 bases short and J 5 bases short, with 4 bases between. For the CDR3, the DNA is TGTGCCAGCAGCTTAGCGGTTGAGACCCAGTACTTC. This codes for CASSLAVETQYF.

The gene calls are TRBV12-3 or TRBV12-4 and TRBJ1-2, with 9 nucleotides matching TRBD1. The CDR3 has 15 amino acids. The ends lost 6 bases at V and 4 bases at J; junction bases unmatched: 9. For the CDR3, the DNA is TGTGCCAGCAGAGACTTGGGACAGGGATTCTATGGCTACACCTTC. Protein product: CASRDLGQGFYGYTF.

This chain joins TRBV28 and TRBJ2-1, with 8 positions matching TRBD2. The CDR3 loop spans 15 amino acids. J lost 5 bases, V lost 5 bases, and 8 bases had no gene match. Germline CDR1 is MDHEN and CDR2 is SYDVKM. The CDR3 region is CASSPSGRINNEQFF. Written as DNA, the CDR3 is TGTGCCAGCAGTCCCAGCGGGAGAATCAACAATGAGCAGTTCTTC.

This clonotype was seen only a few times. The chain couples TRBV6-2 or TRBV6-3 to TRBJ2-7; D not certain. Germline CDR1 is MNHEY and CDR2 is SVGEGT. CDR3 length: 12 residues. Trimming shortened V by 8 bases and J by 6 bases, and 14 bases separated the two germline ends. The CDR3 loop is CASGDPPFEQYF. Written as DNA, the CDR3 is TGTGCCAGCGGGGATCCCCCCTTCGAGCAGTACTTC.

The chain employs TRBV6-1 and TRBJ1-2; 9 positions agree with TRBD1. With 5 bases clipped from V and 5 bases from J, the junction kept 6 bases outside the gene matches. The CDR3 extends over 14 amino acids. Germline CDR1 is MNHNS and CDR2 is SASEGT. The CDR3: CASSPRTGAYGYTF. Here the CDR3 DNA reads TGTGCCAGCAGTCCGCGGACAGGGGCATATGGCTACACCTTC.

This clonotype was detected ten times or more. This chain links TRBV6-4 with TRBJ1-2; D may be TRBD1 (5 bases). CDR3 length: 12 residues. The germline V gene has CDR1 MRHNA and CDR2 SNTAGT. Trimming removed 5 bases at V and 4 bases at J, with 8 bases between. The CDR3 reads CASSSDTYGYTF. The CDR3 nucleotides read TGTGCCAGCAGTTCGGACACCTATGGCTACACCTTC.

This clonotype has only a few counts. The genes are TRBV19 and TRBJ2-1; weak D call: TRBD2 (6 bases). Germline-derived CDR1 and CDR2 are LNHDA and SQIVND (reference sequence). The CDR3 extends over 15 amino acids. V lost 7 bases to trimming and J lost 0 bases, with 13 bases between them. CDR3 coding DNA: TGTGCCAGTAACCAGGAGGGAAGCTCCTACAATGAGCAGTTCTTC. Translating it yields CASNQEGSSYNEQFF.

This chain joins TRBV5-1 and TRBJ2-1; TRBD1 might be the D (5 bases). In germline, CDR1 is SGHRS, CDR2 YFSETQ. The CDR3 runs to 13 residues. V gave up 7 bases and J gave up 8 bases, with 16 bases separating them. DNA for the CDR3: TGCGCCAGCTCATATGGGGCCCGGGATGAGCAGTTCTTC. It specifies CASSYGARDEQFF.